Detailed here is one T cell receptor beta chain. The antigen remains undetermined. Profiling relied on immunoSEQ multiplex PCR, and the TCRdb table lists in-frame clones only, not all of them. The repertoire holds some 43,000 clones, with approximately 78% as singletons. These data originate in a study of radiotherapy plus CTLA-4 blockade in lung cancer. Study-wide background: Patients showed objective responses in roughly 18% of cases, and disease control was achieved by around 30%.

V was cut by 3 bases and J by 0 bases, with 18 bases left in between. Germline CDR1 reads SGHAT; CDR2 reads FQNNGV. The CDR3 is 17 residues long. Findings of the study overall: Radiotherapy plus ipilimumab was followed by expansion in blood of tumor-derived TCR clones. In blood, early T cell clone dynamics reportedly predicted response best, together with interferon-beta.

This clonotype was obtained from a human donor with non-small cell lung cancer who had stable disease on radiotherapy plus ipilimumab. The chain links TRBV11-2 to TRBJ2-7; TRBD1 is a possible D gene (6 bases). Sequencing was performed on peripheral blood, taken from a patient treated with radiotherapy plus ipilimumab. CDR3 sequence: CASSFTAWGQVSYEQYF. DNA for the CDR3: TGTGCCAGCAGCTTCACGGCCTGGGGGCAGGTCTCCTACGAGCAGTACTTC.